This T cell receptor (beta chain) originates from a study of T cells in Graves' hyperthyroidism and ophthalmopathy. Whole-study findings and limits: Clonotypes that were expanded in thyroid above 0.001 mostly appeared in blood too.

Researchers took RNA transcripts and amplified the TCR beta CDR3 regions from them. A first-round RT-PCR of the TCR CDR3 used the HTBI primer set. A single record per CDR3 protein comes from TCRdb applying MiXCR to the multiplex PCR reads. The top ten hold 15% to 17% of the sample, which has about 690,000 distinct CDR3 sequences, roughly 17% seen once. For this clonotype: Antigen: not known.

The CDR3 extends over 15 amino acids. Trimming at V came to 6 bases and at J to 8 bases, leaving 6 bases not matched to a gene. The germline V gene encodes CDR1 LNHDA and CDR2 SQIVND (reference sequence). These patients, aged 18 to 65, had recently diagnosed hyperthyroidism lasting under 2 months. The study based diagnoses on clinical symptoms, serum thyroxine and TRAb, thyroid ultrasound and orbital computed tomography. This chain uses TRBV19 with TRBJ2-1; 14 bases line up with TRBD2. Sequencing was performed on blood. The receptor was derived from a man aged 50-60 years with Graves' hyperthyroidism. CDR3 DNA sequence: TGTGCCAGTAGCGACGGACTAGCGGGAGGCGATGAGCAGTTCTTC. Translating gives CASSDGLAGGDEQFF. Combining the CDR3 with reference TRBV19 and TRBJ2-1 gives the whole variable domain DGGITQSPKYLFRKEGQNVTLSCEQNLNHDAMYWYRQDPGQGLRLIYYSQIVNDFQKGDIAEGYSVSREKKESFPLTVTSAQKNPTAFYLCASSDGLAGGDEQFFGPGTRLTVL.